This T cell receptor (beta chain) was obtained from a study of T cells in Graves' hyperthyroidism and ophthalmopathy. There were TCR beta CDR3 regions amplified from RNA transcripts. When the TCR CDR3 underwent first-round RT-PCR, the HTBI primer set was used. Each CDR3 protein is one row after TCRdb ran MiXCR on the multiplex PCR reads. This table holds 500,000 to 600,000 distinct CDR3 sequences, around 43% found once. This clonotype was counted between two and nine times. The antigen remains undetermined. Exclusion followed for patients with uncontrolled infection, other autoimmune disease, pregnancy or lactation. Clinical symptoms, serum thyroxine, TRAb, thyroid ultrasound and orbital computed tomography established diagnosis. Study outcomes and limitations: Clonotypes that were expanded in thyroid above 0.001 mostly appeared in blood too.

V was trimmed by 1 base and J by 4 bases, leaving 12 bases between them. The V gene's germline CDR1 is SGHDN and CDR2 FVKESK. The CDR3 sequence is 15 residues long. This sequence joins TRBV14 and TRBJ2-3, with D possibly called TRBD1 or TRBD2 (5 bases each). This clonotype originated in an adult woman with Graves' disease, either hyperthyroidism or ophthalmopathy (not recorded which). Source material: peripheral blood or thyroid tissue (not recorded which). As DNA, the CDR3 is TGTGCCAGCAGCCAAGGAGGGGTCCAAGCAGATACGCAGTATTTT. It codes for CASSQGGVQADTQYF.